The 25 T cell receptor beta chains reported below all come from one sample, sequenced in a study of T cells in Graves' hyperthyroidism and ophthalmopathy. The source material, RNA transcripts, was used to amplify TCR beta CDR3 regions. A first-round RT-PCR of the TCR CDR3 used the HTBI primer set. One entry per CDR3 protein results from TCRdb running MiXCR on the multiplex PCR reads. The table has 350,000 to 450,000 distinct CDR3 sequences, approximately 15% seen once. The sequenced material came from blood. These receptors were collected from a woman aged 55 to 70 with Graves' hyperthyroidism.

This clonotype came up many times. The rearrangement links TRBV2 to TRBJ2-1; unclear D gene. The CDR3 contains 11 residues. V lost 3 bases and J 10 bases, leaving 7 bases between the germline ends. Germline CDR1 SNHLY, CDR2 FYNNEI. CDR3 protein: CASSDSTEQFF. In DNA, the CDR3 is TGTGCCAGCAGTGACTCAACAGAGCAGTTCTTC.

This clonotype was detected many times. This rearrangement joins TRBV7-3 to TRBJ2-3, with D perhaps TRBD2 (6 bases). V was clipped by 5 bases and J by 2 bases, with 14 bases between them. CDR1 SGHTA and CDR2 FQGTGA come from the germline V gene. The CDR3 has 15 amino acids. The DNA of the CDR3 is TGTGCCAGCAGCCCCATAGGAGGGTACACAGATACGCAGTATTTT. It is translated as CASSPIGGYTDTQYF.

There are many counts of this clonotype. This rearrangement joins TRBV30 to TRBJ2-3; TRBD2 might be the D (5 bases). The CDR3 is made up of 13 amino acids. Germline CDR1 and CDR2: GTSNPN and SVGIG (reference sequence). CDR3 bases: TGTGCTGCGGACCTAGCACATCCAGATACGCAGTATTTT. The encoded protein is CAADLAHPDTQYF. The whole variable domain, filled in from reference TRBV30 and TRBJ2-3, reads SQTIHQWPATLVQPVGSPLSLECTVEGTSNPNLYWYRQAAGRGLQLLFYSVGIGQISSEVPQNLSASRPQDRQFILSSKKLLLSDSGFYLCAADLAHPDTQYFGPGTRLTVL.

This clonotype was recorded at least ten times. J is TRBJ2-1 and V is TRBV25-1; D is perhaps TRBD2 (5 bases). Trimming cost V 6 bases and J 9 bases, with 12 bases left between them. The CDR3 is 12 residues long. Germline loops: CDR1 MGHDK, CDR2 SYGVNS. The CDR3 sequence: CASRKGSGEQFF. The DNA for the CDR3 is TGTGCCAGCAGGAAAGGGAGCGGTGAGCAGTTCTTC.

This clonotype was seen repeatedly, ten times or more. The rearrangement joins TRBV18 to TRBJ2-6; D is unresolved. Germline V gives CDR1 KGHSH, CDR2 LQKENI. V was pared by 5 bases and J by 1 base, with 9 bases between. The CDR3 runs to 15 residues. CDR3: CASSKIGSGANVLTF. The CDR3 DNA follows: TGTGCCAGCTCAAAAATCGGGTCTGGGGCCAACGTCCTGACTTTC. Looking up the rest from reference TRBV18 and TRBJ2-6 gives the full variable domain: NAGVMQNPRHLVRRRGQEARLRCSPMKGHSHVYWYRQLPEEGLKFMVYLQKENIIDESGMPKERFSAEFPKEGPSILRIQQVVRGDSAAYFCASSKIGSGANVLTFGAGSRLTVL.

This clonotype was seen ten or more times. V is TRBV2 and J is TRBJ2-3; no clear D. CDR1 and CDR2 from the germline V gene are SNHLY and FYNNEI. The germline V and J ends were trimmed by 8 bases and 5 bases, with 17 bases remaining between them. The CDR3 spans 14 residues. The CDR3 nucleotides are TGTGCCAGCCCTAAAAACTTAGAAGGAGATACGCAGTATTTT. Amino acid sequence: CASPKNLEGDTQYF.

Many counts were recorded for this clonotype. The chain couples TRBV7-8 to TRBJ2-1, with D perhaps TRBD2 (6 bases). This CDR3 region has 21 residues. Germline V gene lookup returns CDR1 SGHVS and CDR2 FQNEAQ. V was shortened by 3 bases and J by 1 base, with 28 bases between the two germline ends. The CDR3 reads CASSFPTASAEKEYSYNEQFF. In DNA, the CDR3 is TGTGCCAGCAGCTTCCCTACAGCTAGCGCGGAAAAGGAGTATTCCTACAATGAGCAGTTCTTC.

This chain connects TRBV28 to TRBJ2-5; 10 bases fit TRBD2. Germline V gene sequence: CDR1 MDHEN, CDR2 SYDVKM. V lost 1 base, J lost 5 bases, and 4 bases stayed unmatched. The CDR3 is 15 amino acids. CDR3: CASSLSTGLAETQYF. CDR3 DNA: TGTGCCAGCAGTTTATCCACGGGACTAGCGGAGACCCAGTACTTC.

This clonotype was seen repeatedly, ten times or more. The rearrangement links TRBV20-1 to TRBJ2-3; 10 nucleotides line up with TRBD2. Per the germline V gene, CDR1 is DFQATT and CDR2 is SNEGSKA (reference sequence). This CDR3 spans 14 amino acids. Losses at the gene ends were 4 bases for V and 4 bases for J; bases not matched to a gene: 5. This chain's CDR3 is CSANSGRNADTQYF. The CDR3 DNA follows: TGCAGTGCTAATAGCGGGAGGAACGCAGATACGCAGTATTTT.

The rearrangement uses TRBV5-1 and TRBJ1-5, with D possibly being TRBD1 (6 bases). The CDR3 totals 13 residues. The V and J ends lost 7 bases and 7 bases respectively, with 15 bases between them. Germline CDR1 reads SGHRS; CDR2 reads YFSETQ. The CDR3, as DNA: TGCGCCAGCGCTCAGGGGCGGGGGCAGCCCCAGCATTTT. Protein product: CASAQGRGQPQHF.

About this clonotype: This may arise from a read error, as a much more abundant clone is one base away. V usage is TRBV2 and J usage is TRBJ2-7; unclear D gene. Germline CDR1 reads SNHLY; CDR2 reads FYNNEI. V was trimmed by 4 bases and J by 2 bases, leaving 9 bases between them. CDR3 length: 13 residues. CDR3 sequence: CASSGEETYEQYF. DNA of the CDR3: TGTGCCAGCAGTGGAGAGGAGACCTACGAGCAGTACTTC. Filled out from reference TRBV2 and TRBJ2-7, the complete variable domain reads EPEVTQTPSHQVTQMGQEVILRCVPISNHLYFYWYRQILGQKVEFLVSFYNNEISEKSEIFDDQFSVERPDGSNFTLKIRSTKLEDSAMYFCASSGEETYEQYFGPGTRLTVT.

This clonotype was seen at least ten times. V is TRBV7-2 and J is TRBJ1-5; D is ambiguous. The CDR3 is 13 residues long. Germline V gene data show CDR1 as SGHTA and CDR2 as FQGNSA. V lost 2 bases, J lost 6 bases, and 8 bases lay in between. The CDR3 coding sequence is TGTGCCAGCAGCTTATGGGAGGGTCAGCCCCAGCATTTT. Translating it yields CASSLWEGQPQHF.

Comments on this clonotype: A read error is possible here, since a much larger clone lies one base away. The J gene is TRBJ2-2, the V gene TRBV5-1; 7 positions match TRBD2. The CDR3 is made up of 22 amino acids. The V gene's germline CDR1 is SGHRS and CDR2 YFSETQ. The V gene end was trimmed by 8 bases and the J gene end by 4 bases; junction bases not matched to a gene: 32. For the CDR3, the DNA is TGCGCCAGTTACCTCTTCGGATTAGCGGGTTCTACCCCTCACCCGAGCACCGGGGAGCTGTTTTTT. Translating it yields CASYLFGLAGSTPHPSTGELFF.

The V gene is TRBV11-3, the J gene TRBJ1-2, with 8 positions matching TRBD1. The length of the CDR3 is 14 residues. J was trimmed by 8 bases and V by 5 bases; bases with no gene match: 10. Germline CDR1 is SGHNT and CDR2 is YENEEA. The CDR3 DNA reads TGTGCCAGCAGCCCGGAGGGACAGGAGGCCGGCTACACCTTC. Its protein is CASSPEGQEAGYTF.

At least ten counts were recorded for this clonotype. The chain couples TRBV11-3 to TRBJ2-1; the D is unclear. The CDR3 length is 14 residues. V was shortened by 1 base and J by 4 bases, with 8 bases between the two germline ends. In germline, CDR1 is SGHNT, CDR2 YENEEA. The CDR3 here is CASSLVRAYNEQFF. The CDR3 DNA sequence: TGTGCCAGCAGCTTAGTTAGGGCTTACAATGAGCAGTTCTTC. Full variable domain (rest looked up from reference TRBV11-3 and TRBJ2-1): EAGVVQSPRYKIIEKKQPVAFWCNPISGHNTLYWYLQNLGQGPELLIRYENEEAVDDSQLPKDRFSAERLKGVDSTLKIQPAELGDSAVYLCASSLVRAYNEQFFGPGTRLTVL.

In its sample, this clonotype was seen a few times. The V call is TRBV4-1, the J call TRBJ1-2; unclear D gene. Germline lookup yields CDR1 MGHRA and CDR2 YSYEKL. V lost 2 bases to trimming and J lost 2 bases, with 12 bases between them. The CDR3 is 15 residues long. CDR3 region: CASSQLNGFNYGYTF. The CDR3 nucleotides are TGCGCCAGCAGCCAACTAAACGGGTTCAACTATGGCTACACCTTC.

In its sample, this clonotype was seen a few times. This rearrangement joins TRBV18 to TRBJ1-1; tentative D call: TRBD1 (6 bases). Germline V gene sequence: CDR1 KGHSH, CDR2 LQKENI. The ends were cut back, 4 bases at V and 0 bases at J, with 21 bases in the middle. The CDR3 spans 18 residues. CDR3 bases: TGTGCCAGCTCACTAGGTACGATAGACAGGAGAATGAACACTGAAGCTTTCTTT. Protein product: CASSLGTIDRRMNTEAFF.

In its sample, this clonotype was seen many times. The genes are TRBV5-1 and TRBJ1-4; a weak D match, TRBD1 (5 bases). CDR1 is SGHRS and CDR2 is YFSETQ in the germline V gene. The ends were cut back, 0 bases at V and 3 bases at J, with 9 bases in the middle. CDR3 size: 15 residues. CDR3 sequence (DNA): TGCGCCAGCAGCTTGGACGGGGCCCCTAATGAAAAACTGTTTTTT. Translation gives CASSLDGAPNEKLFF.

This clonotype was detected only a few times. This rearrangement joins TRBV5-1 to TRBJ1-2; weak D call: TRBD1 (5 bases). The CDR3 has 15 amino acids. Germline V gives CDR1 SGHRS, CDR2 YFSETQ. V lost 4 bases to trimming and J lost 3 bases, with 16 bases between them. The CDR3 loop is CASSPGTPRDYGYTF. Here the CDR3 DNA reads TGCGCCAGCAGCCCAGGGACTCCAAGGGACTATGGCTACACCTTC.

This clonotype was seen ten or more times. J is TRBJ1-2 and V is TRBV6-1, with 9 bases matching TRBD1. Looked up from germline, CDR1 is MNHNS and CDR2 is SASEGT. The CDR3 length is 14 residues. The ends lost 4 bases at V and 5 bases at J; junction bases unmatched: 5. The CDR3 bases are TGTGCCAGCAGTGGCCTCGGGACAGGGTATGGCTACACCTTC. It is translated as CASSGLGTGYGYTF.

The gene calls are TRBV5-1 and TRBJ1-2, with D maybe TRBD1 (6 bases). Per germline, CDR1 SGHRS and CDR2 YFSETQ. CDR3 size: 19 residues. Between the trimmed V and J ends, which lost 1 base and 3 bases, there was a span of 25 bases. The CDR3 region is CASSLRGSAGVMTYYGYTF. CDR3 nucleotides: TGCGCCAGCAGCTTGAGAGGCTCGGCAGGGGTCATGACTTACTATGGCTACACCTTC.

In its sample, this clonotype was seen a few times. This rearrangement joins TRBV5-4 to TRBJ2-3, with 8 positions matching TRBD2. The CDR3 loop spans 15 amino acids. CDR1 is SGHNT and CDR2 is YYREEE in the germline V gene (reference sequence). After removal of 4 bases from V and 2 bases from J, the junction contained 6 bases not matched to a gene. CDR3 residues: CASSGDGRATDTQYF. In DNA, the CDR3 is TGTGCCAGCAGCGGGGACGGGAGGGCCACAGATACGCAGTATTTT.

This clonotype was seen many times. This chain links TRBV12-3 or TRBV12-4 with TRBJ1-1, with 7 bases matching TRBD1. This CDR3 has 15 residues. The V gene end was trimmed by 2 bases and the J gene end by 0 bases; junction bases not matched to a gene: 3. The CDR3 loop is CASSLTGTVNTEAFF. The DNA for the CDR3 is TGTGCCAGCAGTTTAACTGGGACAGTGAACACTGAAGCTTTCTTT.

This clonotype was counted ten times or more. V usage is TRBV28 and J usage is TRBJ2-5; 12 nucleotides align to TRBD1. Germline values: CDR1 MDHEN, CDR2 SYDVKM. This CDR3 region has 13 residues. V dropped 8 bases and J dropped 5; count of bases not matched to a gene: 3. As DNA, the CDR3 is TGTGCCAGCGGGACAGGGGGCTATGAGACCCAGTACTTC. Amino acids: CASGTGGYETQYF. The variable domain in full, with the rest retrieved from reference TRBV28 and TRBJ2-5, is DVKVTQSSRYLVKRTGEKVFLECVQDMDHENMFWYRQDPGLGLRLIYFSYDVKMKEKGDIPEGYSVSREKKERFSLILESASTNQTSMYLCASGTGGYETQYFGPGTRLLVL.

Turning to this clonotype: This may come from a read error, since a much larger clone is one base off. CDR3 nucleotides: TGTGCCAGCTCACCAGCACAGGGGGCGATGGACGAGCAGTACTTC. As protein: CASSPAQGAMDEQYF. The chain uses TRBV18 and TRBJ2-7; 9 positions match TRBD1. Germline trimming cut 2 bases from V and 5 bases from J; bases unmatched to any gene: 7. The CDR3 consists of 15 residues. CDR1 and CDR2 (germline): KGHSH, LQKENI.